Sequencing of this T cell receptor beta chain was carried out in a study of beta chain features in type 1 diabetes. Turning to the study itself: All samples combined gave roughly 100 million sorted cells for examination.

Sequencing targeted expressed TCRB transcripts, as all isolated RNA had been reverse transcribed. The protocol was immunoSEQ multiplex PCR, while the TCRdb copy is restricted to in-frame clones and leaves out a portion. The repertoire consists of roughly 300,000 clones, with 8% occurring once and the leading ten covering under 0.5%. Over 95% purity was reached by all sorted populations. About this clone itself: Its antigen is unidentified.

Overall study findings and caveats: TCRB CDR3 length was moderately but significantly reduced in all four CD4+ subsets of Type 1 diabetes patients. Any HLA type influence on TCRB rearrangement was left unresolved here.

Specimen: central memory CD4+ T cells from blood. The TCR comes from a woman between 18 and 29 years old in good health.

CDR3 nucleotides: TGTGCCAGCTCACCATCCGGACTAGCTGGTGGAGAGACCCAGTACTTC. Protein product: CASSPSGLAGGETQYF. The chain recombines TRBV18 with TRBJ2-5; 8 positions agree with TRBD2. V trimming: 2 bases; J trimming: 4 bases; junction bases outside the gene matches: 9. From germline, CDR1 is KGHSH and CDR2 LQKENI. CDR3 length equals 16 residues. Together with reference TRBV18 and TRBJ2-5, the CDR3 gives the full variable domain: NAGVMQNPRHLVRRRGQEARLRCSPMKGHSHVYWYRQLPEEGLKFMVYLQKENIIDESGMPKERFSAEFPKEGPSILRIQQVVRGDSAAYFCASSPSGLAGGETQYFGPGTRLLVL.